These 31 T cell receptor beta chains share one sample of origin, sequenced in a study of T cell responses to AZD1222 COVID-19 vaccine. The assay was immunoSEQ multiplex PCR, and TCRdb's table has in-frame clones only and misses some. The data hold 90,000 to 110,000 clones, with over 75% observed a single time. The source material was peripheral blood, sampled on day 0 of MenACWY control vaccination. The receptor source for this set is an adult in good health.

This chain joins TRBV6-4 and TRBJ2-1; the D gene is possibly TRBD2 (7 bases). Germline values: CDR1 MRHNA, CDR2 SNTAGT. The V gene lost 2 bases and the J gene lost 2 bases, with 10 bases spanning the gap. The CDR3 length is 15 residues. CDR3 DNA: TGTGCCAGCAGTGACGGGGGGGCCGCCTACAATGAGCAGTTCTTC. Its protein is CASSDGGAAYNEQFF.

The gene calls are TRBV4-3 and TRBJ2-3, with TRBD2 matching 12 bases. In germline, CDR1 is LGHNA, CDR2 YSLEER. This CDR3 is 19 amino acids long. With V trimmed by 1 base and J by 8 bases, 16 bases remained unmatched. CDR3: CASSQAESRLAGVPVTQYF. The CDR3 nucleotides read TGCGCCAGCAGCCAAGCTGAATCGAGACTAGCGGGGGTCCCGGTTACGCAGTATTTT.

The CDR3, as DNA: TGTGCCAGCAGCCGTAGCTCCTACGAGCAGTACTTC. Translating it yields CASSRSSYEQYF. The rearrangement links TRBV7-9 to TRBJ2-7; D gene unclear. This CDR3 is built from 12 residues. The V gene lost 5 bases and the J gene lost 0 bases, with 5 bases spanning the gap. Germline V lookup: CDR1 SEHNR, CDR2 FQNEAQ (reference sequence).

The chain carries TRBV7-9 and TRBJ2-7; D gene uncertain. Per germline, CDR1 SEHNR and CDR2 FQNEAQ (reference sequence). This CDR3 is built from 12 residues. Trimming left V 4 bases short and J 3 bases short, with 7 bases between. The CDR3 region is CASSYADYEQYF. DNA for the CDR3: TGTGCCAGCAGCTATGCAGACTACGAGCAGTACTTC.

The chain couples TRBV6-2 or TRBV6-3 to TRBJ2-7; 9 bases are a match to TRBD1. Unmatched junction bases numbered 17, after V lost 4 bases and J lost 4 bases. Germline assignment: CDR1 MNHEY and CDR2 SVGEGT. CDR3 length: 18 amino acids. Written as DNA, the CDR3 is TGTGCCAGCAGTTGGGGACAGGGCAAACAGAAGTGGGAATACGAGCAGTACTTC. It is translated as CASSWGQGKQKWEYEQYF.

The J gene is TRBJ2-2, the V gene TRBV28, with TRBD2 matching over 10 bases. CDR1 and CDR2 from the germline V gene are MDHEN and SYDVKM. This CDR3 region has 16 residues. The V and J ends lost 5 bases and 2 bases, in that order; junction bases with no gene match: 5. The CDR3 region is CASSEGLASNTGELFF. DNA for the CDR3: TGTGCCAGCAGTGAGGGACTAGCGAGTAACACCGGGGAGCTGTTTTTT.

The V and J genes are TRBV11-1 and TRBJ2-6, with no clear D. CDR1 and CDR2 (germline): SGHAT, FQDESV (reference sequence). Trimming pared 6 bases from V and 0 bases from J, leaving 9 bases between. CDR3 length equals 15 residues. The CDR3 reads CASRSGGSGANVLTF. The CDR3 DNA follows: TGTGCCAGCAGGTCGGGTGGCTCTGGGGCCAACGTCCTGACTTTC.

V and J are TRBV28 and TRBJ2-7, with no clear D. Gene TRBJ2-4 matches the end of the DNA better, so the J call may be wrong. The CDR3 has 11 residues. Per germline, CDR1 MDHEN and CDR2 SYDVKM. This CDR3 is CASSPQDIQYF. CDR3 DNA sequence: TGTGCCAGCAGTCCTCAGGACATTCAGTACTTC.

This clone was recorded only once. V gene TRBV4-2 combines with J gene TRBJ2-5; D remains unclear. This CDR3 is 15 amino acids long. V was clipped by 1 base and J by 0 bases, with 9 bases between them. Germline CDR1 and CDR2: LGHNA and YNFKEQ. The CDR3 sequence: CASSQGPVYQETQYF. CDR3 bases: TGTGCCAGCAGCCAAGGACCAGTGTACCAAGAGACCCAGTACTTC.

V usage is TRBV7-8 and J usage is TRBJ2-7; D is possibly TRBD1 (6 bases). The CDR3 extends over 12 amino acids. Trimming shortened V by 5 bases and J by 4 bases, and 9 bases separated the two germline ends. Germline V CDR1 and CDR2: SGHVS, FQNEAQ. CDR3 DNA sequence: TGTGCCAGCAGCACACAGGGTTACGAGCAGTACTTC. It codes for CASSTQGYEQYF.

This clone was picked up one time. The gene calls are TRBV5-6 and TRBJ1-2; weak D call: TRBD1 (5 bases). Looked up from germline, CDR1 is SGHDT and CDR2 is YYEEEE. This CDR3 region has 14 residues. V shed 4 bases and J shed 5 bases, with 15 bases lying between them. The CDR3, as DNA: TGTGCCAGCAGCCCGACGCAGGGTCGGTATGGCTACACCTTC. Translation gives CASSPTQGRYGYTF.

The chain links TRBV2 to TRBJ2-7; no definite D call. This CDR3 is built from 13 residues. CDR1 is SNHLY and CDR2 is FYNNEI in the germline V gene. The V end lost 0 bases, the J end lost 7 bases, and 10 bases lay between the germline ends. CDR3 in amino acids: CASSEALSQEQYF. The CDR3 DNA sequence: TGTGCCAGCAGTGAAGCATTGAGTCAGGAGCAGTACTTC. The whole variable domain, remainder taken from reference TRBV2 and TRBJ2-7, is EPEVTQTPSHQVTQMGQEVILRCVPISNHLYFYWYRQILGQKVEFLVSFYNNEISEKSEIFDDQFSVERPDGSNFTLKIRSTKLEDSAMYFCASSEALSQEQYFGPGTRLTVT.

The table lists this clone with a few counts. The chain recombines TRBV4-3 with TRBJ1-5; D unclear. Germline V gene lookup returns CDR1 LGHNA and CDR2 YSLEER. This CDR3 comprises 17 residues. V was cut by 3 bases and J by 1 base, with 16 bases left in between. The CDR3 DNA reads TGCGCCAGCAGCCAGGCACATCGGTCCGACAGCAATCAGCCCCAGCATTTT. Its translation is CASSQAHRSDSNQPQHF.

The table lists this clone with a count of one. This chain joins TRBV6-6 and TRBJ2-7, with D perhaps TRBD1 or TRBD2 (5 bases each). CDR3 length equals 14 residues. V lost 7 bases and J 3 bases, leaving 16 bases between the germline ends. Germline V gene lookup returns CDR1 MNHNY and CDR2 SVGAGI (reference sequence). In DNA form, the CDR3 reads TGTGCCAGCAATCCCATAGGGACCCTCTACGAGCAGTACTTC. It yields the protein CASNPIGTLYEQYF.

V gene TRBV28 combines with J gene TRBJ2-7; 13 bases agree with TRBD2. The CDR3 consists of 14 residues. The trim removed 5 bases at V and 5 bases at J, leaving 3 bases unmatched. The V gene's germline CDR1 is MDHEN and CDR2 SYDVKM. The CDR3 nucleotides are TGTGCCAGCAGTCAGACTAGCGGGGGGAACGAGCAGTACTTC. Its protein product is CASSQTSGGNEQYF. The full variable domain, its missing parts supplied by reference TRBV28 and TRBJ2-7, is DVKVTQSSRYLVKRTGEKVFLECVQDMDHENMFWYRQDPGLGLRLIYFSYDVKMKEKGDIPEGYSVSREKKERFSLILESASTNQTSMYLCASSQTSGGNEQYFGPGTRLTVT.

The rearrangement joins TRBV20-1 to TRBJ2-7; D may be TRBD1 (8 bases). Germline CDR1 is DFQATT and CDR2 is SNEGSKA (reference sequence). V was pared by 3 bases and J by 1 base, with 16 bases between. This CDR3 comprises 15 residues. The CDR3 protein is CSASSHRGGSYEQYF. CDR3 nucleotides: TGCAGTGCTAGTTCTCACAGGGGGGGATCCTACGAGCAGTACTTC.

To note about this clone: The junction shows a germline mismatch at one end, possibly a read error. V and J are TRBV27 and TRBJ2-1; 9 nucleotides match TRBD2. CDR3 length: 12 residues. Germline CDR1 reads MNHEY; CDR2 reads SMNVEV (reference sequence). DNA for the CDR3: TGTGCCAGCAGCCGAAGCGGGGGGCGCCCGCTCTTC. This gives the protein CASSRSGGRPLF.

This clone has a handful of counts. This chain connects TRBV19 to TRBJ1-1; D remains ambiguous. With 5 bases removed from V and 1 base from J, the gap between germline ends came to 17 bases. The CDR3 totals 16 residues. In germline, CDR1 is LNHDA, CDR2 SQIVND (reference sequence). Here the CDR3 DNA reads TGTGCCAGTAGTTTCTCAGGCCTAAGAGGGAACACTGAAGCTTTCTTT. This translates into CASSFSGLRGNTEAFF.

The chain recombines TRBV30 with TRBJ1-5, with 12 positions matching TRBD1. Germline loops: CDR1 GTSNPN, CDR2 SVGIG (reference sequence). This CDR3 has 15 residues. With V trimmed by 2 bases and J by 7 bases, 6 bases remained unmatched. CDR3 residues: CAWSPGQGAWQPQHF. In DNA, the CDR3 is TGTGCCTGGAGTCCGGGACAGGGGGCATGGCAGCCCCAGCATTTT.

The chain is built from TRBV19 and TRBJ1-1; D ambiguous. Trimming removed 1 base from V and 1 base from J, with 4 bases in between. This CDR3 is 13 amino acids long. Germline CDR1 and CDR2: LNHDA and SQIVND (reference sequence). This chain's CDR3 is CASSIGENTEAFF. The CDR3 DNA reads TGTGCCAGTAGTATAGGAGAGAACACTGAAGCTTTCTTT.

The chain carries TRBV18 and TRBJ1-5; D not certain. The CDR3 covers 13 residues. V lost 2 bases and J 3 bases, leaving 5 bases between the germline ends. Germline assignment: CDR1 KGHSH and CDR2 LQKENI. CDR3 amino acids: CASSPATNQPQHF. The CDR3 DNA sequence: TGTGCCAGCTCACCAGCAACCAATCAGCCCCAGCATTTT.

This chain joins TRBV6-1 and TRBJ1-3, with a tentative D call TRBD1 (6 bases). This CDR3 is 13 amino acids long. With 0 bases removed from V and 8 bases from J, the gap between germline ends came to 8 bases. Germline V gene lookup returns CDR1 MNHNS and CDR2 SASEGT. The CDR3: CASSEAGADTIYF. CDR3 nucleotides: TGTGCCAGCAGTGAAGCGGGGGCAGACACCATATATTTT.

V is TRBV18 and J is TRBJ1-4, with D hard to call. The CDR3 contains 12 residues. V gave up 3 bases and J gave up 8 bases, with 7 bases separating them. Germline assignment: CDR1 KGHSH and CDR2 LQKENI. As DNA, the CDR3 is TGTGCCAGCTCACCCCCCCGGGAAAAACTGTTTTTT. Its protein is CASSPPREKLFF.

The chain combines TRBV6-5 with TRBJ2-7; D might be TRBD2 (6 bases). The V and J ends lost 5 bases and 5 bases respectively, with 16 bases between them. The length of the CDR3 is 14 residues. Germline V gene lookup returns CDR1 MNHEY and CDR2 SVGAGI. CDR3 region: CASSRSGAENEQYF. DNA for the CDR3: TGTGCCAGCAGTAGATCGGGAGCAGAAAACGAGCAGTACTTC.

V is TRBV4-3 and J is TRBJ2-3; D possibly matches TRBD1 or TRBD2 (6 bases each). This CDR3 is built from 16 residues. CDR1 LGHNA and CDR2 YSLEER come from the germline V gene. Trimming removed 1 base from V and 1 base from J, with 12 bases in between. CDR3 sequence: CASSQVRGDGTDTQYF. CDR3 DNA sequence: TGCGCCAGCAGCCAAGTTAGGGGGGACGGCACAGATACGCAGTATTTT.

The rearrangement joins TRBV6-2 or TRBV6-3 to TRBJ2-1, with TRBD2 as a possible D gene (6 bases). CDR1 is MNHEY, CDR2 SVGEGT, per germline. Deletions cut 2 bases from V and 1 base from J, with 12 bases between. The CDR3 extends over 16 amino acids. CDR3 DNA: TGTGCCAGCAGTTACAGTGGGGACTTATCCTACAATGAGCAGTTCTTC. Its protein product is CASSYSGDLSYNEQFF.

The chain is built from TRBV28 and TRBJ2-7, with a possible D match to TRBD2 (6 bases). This CDR3 has 15 amino acids. V lost 6 bases and J 3 bases, leaving 18 bases between the germline ends. Germline V gene sequence: CDR1 MDHEN, CDR2 SYDVKM. This CDR3 reads CASSPWRGRIYEQYF. CDR3 bases: TGTGCCAGCAGCCCCTGGCGGGGACGAATCTACGAGCAGTACTTC. Looking up the rest from reference TRBV28 and TRBJ2-7 gives the full variable domain: DVKVTQSSRYLVKRTGEKVFLECVQDMDHENMFWYRQDPGLGLRLIYFSYDVKMKEKGDIPEGYSVSREKKERFSLILESASTNQTSMYLCASSPWRGRIYEQYFGPGTRLTVT.

The rearrangement joins TRBV2 to TRBJ2-7; TRBD1 matches at 8 bases. V shed 6 bases and J 7 bases; nucleotides not matched to a gene: 11. This CDR3 contains 14 residues. The germline V gene encodes CDR1 SNHLY and CDR2 FYNNEI. The CDR3 loop reads CASSLRTGPGEQYF. As DNA, the CDR3 is TGTGCCAGCAGCCTAAGGACAGGGCCCGGTGAGCAGTACTTC.

This chain joins TRBV7-6 and TRBJ2-5, with a weak D call TRBD2 (6 bases). This CDR3 contains 15 residues. Germline loops: CDR1 SGHVS, CDR2 FNYEAQ. Trimming removed 5 bases at V and 0 bases at J, with 13 bases between. The CDR3 region has the DNA TGTGCCAGCAGCCAGGACCGGGGGTACCAAGAGACCCAGTACTTC. Translating gives CASSQDRGYQETQYF.

The chain carries TRBV3-1 (or the pseudogene TRBV3-2) and TRBJ2-2; D unclear. CDR3 length: 12 residues. V was pared by 0 bases and J by 6 bases, with 2 bases between. Looked up from germline, CDR1 is LGHDT and CDR2 is YNNKEL (reference sequence). This chain's CDR3 is CASSQESGELFF. The DNA of the CDR3 is TGTGCCAGCAGCCAAGAGTCCGGGGAGCTGTTTTTT.

The chain joins TRBV10-3 to TRBJ2-1; TRBD2 might be the D (6 bases). CDR3 length equals 13 residues. Germline loops: CDR1 ENHRY, CDR2 SYGVKD. The germline V and J ends were trimmed by 5 bases and 4 bases, with 9 bases remaining between them. The CDR3 nucleotides read TGTGCCATCAGTAGGGACTCTTACAATGAGCAGTTCTTC. It translates to CAISRDSYNEQFF.